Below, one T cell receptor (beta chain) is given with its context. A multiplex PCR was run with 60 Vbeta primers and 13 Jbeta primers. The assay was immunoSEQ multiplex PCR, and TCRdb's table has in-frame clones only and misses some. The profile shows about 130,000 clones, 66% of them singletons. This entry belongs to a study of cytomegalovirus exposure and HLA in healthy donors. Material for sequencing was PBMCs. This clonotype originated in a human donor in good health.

Here the CDR3 reads CASSLGSSGSSYNEQFF. Written as DNA, the CDR3 is TGTGCCAGCAGCTTGGGCTCTAGCGGGAGCTCCTACAATGAGCAGTTCTTC. The chain carries TRBV5-4 and TRBJ2-1; 10 bases fit TRBD2. The V and J ends lost 0 bases and 0 bases, in that order; junction bases with no gene match: 3. Germline loops: CDR1 SGHNT, CDR2 YYREEE (reference sequence). The CDR3 consists of 17 residues. The whole variable domain, remainder taken from reference TRBV5-4 and TRBJ2-1, is ETGVTQSPTHLIKTRGQQVTLRCSSQSGHNTVSWYQQALGQGPQFIFQYYREEENGRGNFPPRFSGLQFPNYSSELNVNALELDDSALYLCASSLGSSGSSYNEQFFGPGTRLTVL.